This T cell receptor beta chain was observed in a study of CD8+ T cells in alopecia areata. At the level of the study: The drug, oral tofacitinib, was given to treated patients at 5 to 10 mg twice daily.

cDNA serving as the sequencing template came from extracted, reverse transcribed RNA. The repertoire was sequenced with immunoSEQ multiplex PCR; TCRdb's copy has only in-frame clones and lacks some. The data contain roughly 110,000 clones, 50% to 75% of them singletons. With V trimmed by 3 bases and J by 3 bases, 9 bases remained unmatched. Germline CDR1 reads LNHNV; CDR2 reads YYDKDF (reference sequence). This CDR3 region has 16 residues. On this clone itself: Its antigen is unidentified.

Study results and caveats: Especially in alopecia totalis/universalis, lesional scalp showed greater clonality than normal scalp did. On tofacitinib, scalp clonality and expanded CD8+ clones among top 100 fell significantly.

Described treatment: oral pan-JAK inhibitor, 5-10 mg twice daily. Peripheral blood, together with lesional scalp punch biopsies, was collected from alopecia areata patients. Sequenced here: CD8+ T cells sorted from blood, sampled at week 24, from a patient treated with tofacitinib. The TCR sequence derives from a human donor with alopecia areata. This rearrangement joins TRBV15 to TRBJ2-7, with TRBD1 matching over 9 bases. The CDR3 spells CATSRAPGQGDYEQYF. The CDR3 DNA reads TGTGCCACCAGCAGGGCTCCGGGACAGGGCGACTACGAGCAGTACTTC. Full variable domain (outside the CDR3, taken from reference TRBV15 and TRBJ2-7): DAMVIQNPRYQVTQFGKPVTLSCSQTLNHNVMYWYQQKSSQAPKLLFHYYDKDFNNEADTPDNFQSRRPNTSFCFLDIRSPGLGDTAMYLCATSRAPGQGDYEQYFGPGTRLTVT.